This TCR beta chain was recovered during a study of T cells after posttransplantation cyclophosphamide. V dropped 6 bases and J dropped 5; count of bases not matched to a gene: 5. CDR3 length: 15 residues. The germline V gene has CDR1 MNHEY and CDR2 SMNVEV (reference sequence). Study-wide results and limits: TRB clonality was highly associated with recipient CMV seropositivity and reactivation. Skin or GI-infiltrating T cells shared few TRB sequences with blood. Donor CD8+ memory clones often dominated recipient blood repertoires at later times.

Sampled 1 year posttransplant, controls received myeloablative marrow transplants, methotrexate and a calcineurin inhibitor. In the case of this clone: Its antigen remains unknown.

Using immunoSEQ multiplex PCR, the repertoire was profiled, and TCRdb retains in-frame clones only, with some absent. The table records some 21,000 clones, 80% to 90% of them present only once. This receptor was identified in a female patient younger than 45 who received an allogeneic stem cell transplant from an unrelated donor, was CMV-positive, and had acute and chronic GVHD. Among the T cells, some may be from the graft donor. The V gene is TRBV27, the J gene TRBJ2-1; 12 nucleotides agree with TRBD2. The sample was PBMCs, taken around 53 weeks after allogeneic stem cell transplant with calcineurin inhibitor and methotrexate. The DNA of the CDR3 is TGTGCCAGCAGCGCCCGACTAGCGGGGGACAATGAGCAGTTCTTC. It yields the protein CASSARLAGDNEQFF.